This section outlines one T cell receptor (beta chain) sequence together with its context. Antigen: not known. Germline lookup yields CDR1 SNHLY and CDR2 FYNNEI. The CDR3 runs 15 residues. V was trimmed by 8 bases and J by 2 bases, leaving 17 bases between them. The data were taken from a study of beta chain features in type 1 diabetes. Study as a whole: The number of sorted cells examined across all samples was some 99,000,000. General study results and limits: The question of HLA type influencing TCRB rearrangement was one that remained unresolved here. In patients and controls equally, PCR might favor templates that are shorter.

Stem cell-like memory, regulatory, central memory and naive CD4+ cells were sorted via CD45RO/CCR7/CD25/CD127/CD95/CD27. cDNA synthesis used the whole RNA isolate, giving expressed TCRB sequences. The repertoire was sequenced with immunoSEQ multiplex PCR; TCRdb's copy has only in-frame clones and lacks some. The table records 250,000 to 350,000 clones, around 13% of them present only once. Sequences were obtained from central memory CD4+ T cells from blood. J is TRBJ2-3 and V is TRBV2, with TRBD2 as a possible D gene (7 bases). This TCR was recovered from a man aged 25-45 years in good health. The CDR3 DNA is TGTGCCAGCGGGTCGGGCGGGGGCCTCACAGATACGCAGTATTTT. It yields the protein CASGSGGGLTDTQYF.